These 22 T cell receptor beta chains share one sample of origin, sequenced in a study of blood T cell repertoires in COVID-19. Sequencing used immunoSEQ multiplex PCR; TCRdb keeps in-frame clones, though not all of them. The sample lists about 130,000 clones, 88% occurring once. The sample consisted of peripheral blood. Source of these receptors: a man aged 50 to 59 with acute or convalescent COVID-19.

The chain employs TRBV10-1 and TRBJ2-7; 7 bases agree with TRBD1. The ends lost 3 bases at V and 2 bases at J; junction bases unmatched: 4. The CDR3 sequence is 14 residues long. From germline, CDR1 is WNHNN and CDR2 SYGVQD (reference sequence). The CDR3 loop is CASSDSQGAYEQYF. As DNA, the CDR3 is TGCGCCAGCAGTGATAGCCAGGGGGCCTACGAGCAGTACTTC.

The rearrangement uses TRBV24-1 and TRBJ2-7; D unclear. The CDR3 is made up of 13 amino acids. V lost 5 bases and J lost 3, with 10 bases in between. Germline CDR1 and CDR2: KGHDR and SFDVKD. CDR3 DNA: TGTGCCACCAGTGGTAAACAGCTCTACGAGCAGTACTTC. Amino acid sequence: CATSGKQLYEQYF.

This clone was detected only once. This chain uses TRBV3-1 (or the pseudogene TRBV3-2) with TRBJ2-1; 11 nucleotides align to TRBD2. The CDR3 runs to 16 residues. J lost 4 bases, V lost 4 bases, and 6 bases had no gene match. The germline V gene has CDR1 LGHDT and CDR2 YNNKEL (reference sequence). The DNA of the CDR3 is TGTGCCAGCAGCCCTCGGACTAGCGGGTATTACAATGAGCAGTTCTTC. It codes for CASSPRTSGYYNEQFF.

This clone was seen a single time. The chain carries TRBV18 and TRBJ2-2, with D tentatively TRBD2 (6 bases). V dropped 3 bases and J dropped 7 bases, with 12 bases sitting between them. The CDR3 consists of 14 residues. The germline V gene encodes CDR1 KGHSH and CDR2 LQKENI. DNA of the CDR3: TGTGCCAGCTCACCTCGACTAGATAGCGGGGAGCTGTTTTTT. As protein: CASSPRLDSGELFF.

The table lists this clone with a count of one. The DNA of the CDR3 is TGTGCCAGCAGCTTAAGCCCGAGGGCATTAGATAGCAATCAGCCCCAGCATTTT. Its translation is CASSLSPRALDSNQPQHF. V usage is TRBV7-6 and J usage is TRBJ1-5; D is unclear. The CDR3 is 18 amino acids. V lost 2 bases, J lost 0 bases, and 17 bases lay in between. CDR1 is SGHVS, CDR2 FNYEAQ, per germline.

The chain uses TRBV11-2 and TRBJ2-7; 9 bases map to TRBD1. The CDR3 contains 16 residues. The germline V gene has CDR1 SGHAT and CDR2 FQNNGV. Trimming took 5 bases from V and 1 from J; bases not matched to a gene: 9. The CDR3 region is CASSPTIGQGSYEQYF. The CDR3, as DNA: TGTGCCAGCAGCCCTACTATTGGACAGGGGTCCTACGAGCAGTACTTC.

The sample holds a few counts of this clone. The CDR3 sequence is CAISDPGTSGLNEQFF. The CDR3 DNA reads TGTGCCATCAGTGATCCCGGGACTAGCGGGCTGAATGAGCAGTTCTTC. The chain employs TRBV10-3 and TRBJ2-1, with 12 bases aligning to TRBD2. CDR1 and CDR2 (germline): ENHRY, SYGVKD. This CDR3 spans 16 amino acids. With 3 bases clipped from V and 7 bases from J, the junction kept 7 bases outside the gene matches.

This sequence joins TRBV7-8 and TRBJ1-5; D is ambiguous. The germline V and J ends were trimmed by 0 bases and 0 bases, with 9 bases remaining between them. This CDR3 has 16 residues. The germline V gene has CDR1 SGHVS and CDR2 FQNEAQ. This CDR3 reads CASSLAGRGSNQPQHF. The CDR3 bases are TGTGCCAGCAGCTTAGCCGGGAGAGGTAGCAATCAGCCCCAGCATTTT.

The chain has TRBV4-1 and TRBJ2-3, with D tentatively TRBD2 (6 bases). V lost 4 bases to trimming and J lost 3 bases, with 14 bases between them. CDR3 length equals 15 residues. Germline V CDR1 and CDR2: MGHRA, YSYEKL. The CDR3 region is CASSLYSRGTDTQYF. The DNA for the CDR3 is TGCGCCAGCAGCCTTTATAGCCGGGGGACAGATACGCAGTATTTT.

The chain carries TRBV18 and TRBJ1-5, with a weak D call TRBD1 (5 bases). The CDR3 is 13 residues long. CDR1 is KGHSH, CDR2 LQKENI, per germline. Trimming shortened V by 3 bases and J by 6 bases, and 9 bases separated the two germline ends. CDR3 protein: CASSPRGGQPQHF. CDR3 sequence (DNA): TGTGCCAGCTCACCGCGCGGGGGTCAGCCCCAGCATTTT.

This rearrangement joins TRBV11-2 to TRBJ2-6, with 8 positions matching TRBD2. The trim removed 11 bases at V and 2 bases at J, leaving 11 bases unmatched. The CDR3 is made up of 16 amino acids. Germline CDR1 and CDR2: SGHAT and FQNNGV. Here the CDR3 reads CAPGGGFRAGANVLTF. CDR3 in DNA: TGTGCCCCCGGCGGGGGGTTTCGGGCTGGGGCCAACGTCCTGACTTTC. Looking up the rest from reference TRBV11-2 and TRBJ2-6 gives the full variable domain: EAGVAQSPRYKIIEKRQSVAFWCNPISGHATLYWYQQILGQGPKLLIQFQNNGVVDDSQLPKDRFSAERLKGVDSTLKIQPAKLEDSAVYLCAPGGGFRAGANVLTFGAGSRLTVL.

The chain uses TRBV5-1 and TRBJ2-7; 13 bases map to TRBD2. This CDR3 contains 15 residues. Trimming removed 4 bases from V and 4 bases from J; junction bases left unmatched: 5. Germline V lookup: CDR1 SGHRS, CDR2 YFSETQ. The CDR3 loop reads CASSIGTSGVYEQYF. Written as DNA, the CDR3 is TGCGCCAGCAGCATAGGGACTAGCGGGGTTTACGAGCAGTACTTC.

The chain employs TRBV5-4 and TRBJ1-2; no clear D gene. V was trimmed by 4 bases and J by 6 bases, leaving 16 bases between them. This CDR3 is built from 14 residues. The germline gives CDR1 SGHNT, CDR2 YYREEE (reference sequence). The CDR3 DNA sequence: TGTGCCAGCAGCAGGCGCGGCGGCATCGATGGCTACACCTTC. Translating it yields CASSRRGGIDGYTF.

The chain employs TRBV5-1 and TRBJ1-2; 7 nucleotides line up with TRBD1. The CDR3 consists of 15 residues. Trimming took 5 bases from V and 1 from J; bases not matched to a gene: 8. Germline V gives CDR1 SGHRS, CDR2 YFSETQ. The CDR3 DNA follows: TGCGCCAGCAGTCCGACAGGGCCTGTTAACTATGGCTACACCTTC. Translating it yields CASSPTGPVNYGYTF. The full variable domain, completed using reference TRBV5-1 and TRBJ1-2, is KAGVTQTPRYLIKTRGQQVTLSCSPISGHRSVSWYQQTPGQGLQFLFEYFSETQRNKGNFPGRFSGRQFSNSRSEMNVSTLELGDSALYLCASSPTGPVNYGYTFGSGTRLTVV.

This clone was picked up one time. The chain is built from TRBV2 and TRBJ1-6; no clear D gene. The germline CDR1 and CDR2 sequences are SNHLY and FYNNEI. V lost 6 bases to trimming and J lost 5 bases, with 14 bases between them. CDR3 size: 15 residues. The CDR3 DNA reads TGTGCCAGCAGGGGAGGGCCGGCGGATAATTCACCCCTCCACTTT. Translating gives CASRGGPADNSPLHF.

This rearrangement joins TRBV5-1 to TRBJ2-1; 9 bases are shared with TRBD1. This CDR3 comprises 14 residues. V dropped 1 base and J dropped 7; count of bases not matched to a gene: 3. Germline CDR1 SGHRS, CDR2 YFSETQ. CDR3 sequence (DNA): TGCGCCAGCAGCTTGTTGGGACAGGGAAATGAGCAGTTCTTC. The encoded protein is CASSLLGQGNEQFF. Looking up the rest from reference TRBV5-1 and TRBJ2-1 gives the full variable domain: KAGVTQTPRYLIKTRGQQVTLSCSPISGHRSVSWYQQTPGQGLQFLFEYFSETQRNKGNFPGRFSGRQFSNSRSEMNVSTLELGDSALYLCASSLLGQGNEQFFGPGTRLTVL.

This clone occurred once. As DNA, the CDR3 is TGTGCCAGCAGTGAGATCGGCAGGGGGAATCAGCCCCAGCATTTT. It yields the protein CASSEIGRGNQPQHF. The chain links TRBV6-1 to TRBJ1-5; TRBD1 matches at 7 bases. The V segment lost 3 bases and the J segment 4 bases; nucleotides outside the gene matches: 6. Germline V gives CDR1 MNHNS, CDR2 SASEGT. The CDR3 covers 15 residues.

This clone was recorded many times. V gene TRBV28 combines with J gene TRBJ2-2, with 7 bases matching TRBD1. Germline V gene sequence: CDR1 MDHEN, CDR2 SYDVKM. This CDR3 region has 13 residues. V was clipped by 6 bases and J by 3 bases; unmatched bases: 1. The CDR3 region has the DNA TGTGCCAGCAGGAGGGGGCACACCGGGGAGCTGTTTTTT. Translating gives CASRRGHTGELFF.

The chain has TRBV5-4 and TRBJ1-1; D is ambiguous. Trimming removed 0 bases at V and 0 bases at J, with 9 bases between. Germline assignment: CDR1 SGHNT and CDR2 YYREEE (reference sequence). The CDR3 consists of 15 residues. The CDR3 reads CASSLERVLNTEAFF. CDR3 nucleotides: TGTGCCAGCAGCTTGGAACGGGTTCTGAACACTGAAGCTTTCTTT.

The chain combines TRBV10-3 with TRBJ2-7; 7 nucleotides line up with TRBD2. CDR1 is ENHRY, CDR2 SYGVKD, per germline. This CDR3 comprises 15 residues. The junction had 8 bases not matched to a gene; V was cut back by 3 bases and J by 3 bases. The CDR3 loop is CAISDVSRGDYEQYF. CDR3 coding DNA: TGTGCCATCAGTGACGTCTCCCGGGGGGACTACGAGCAGTACTTC.

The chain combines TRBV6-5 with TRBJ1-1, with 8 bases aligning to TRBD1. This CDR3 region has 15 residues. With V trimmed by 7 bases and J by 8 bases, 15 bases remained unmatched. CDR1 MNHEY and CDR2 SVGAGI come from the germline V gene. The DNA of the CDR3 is TGTGCCAGCACTCAAACCGACGGACAGGGCGGAGAAGCTTTCTTT. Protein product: CASTQTDGQGGEAFF.

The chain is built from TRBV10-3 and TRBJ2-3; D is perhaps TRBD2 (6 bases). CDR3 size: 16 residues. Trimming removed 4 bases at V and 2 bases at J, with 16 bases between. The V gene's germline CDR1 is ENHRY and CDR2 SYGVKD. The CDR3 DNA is TGTGCCATCAGTGCCGTTAGCGGTCGTCTCACAGATACGCAGTATTTT. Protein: CAISAVSGRLTDTQYF.